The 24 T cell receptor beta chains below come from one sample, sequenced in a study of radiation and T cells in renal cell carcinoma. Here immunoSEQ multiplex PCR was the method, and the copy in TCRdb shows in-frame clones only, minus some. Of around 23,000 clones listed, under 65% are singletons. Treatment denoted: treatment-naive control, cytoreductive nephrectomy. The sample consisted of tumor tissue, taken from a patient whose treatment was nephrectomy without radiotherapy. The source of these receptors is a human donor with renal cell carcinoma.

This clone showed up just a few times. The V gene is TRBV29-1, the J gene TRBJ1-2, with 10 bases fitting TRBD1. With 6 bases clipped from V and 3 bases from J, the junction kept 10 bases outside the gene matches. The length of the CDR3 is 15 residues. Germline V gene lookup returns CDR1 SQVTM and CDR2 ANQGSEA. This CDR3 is CSVAGTGERDYGYTF. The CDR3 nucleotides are TGCAGCGTCGCCGGGACAGGGGAACGAGACTATGGCTACACCTTC.

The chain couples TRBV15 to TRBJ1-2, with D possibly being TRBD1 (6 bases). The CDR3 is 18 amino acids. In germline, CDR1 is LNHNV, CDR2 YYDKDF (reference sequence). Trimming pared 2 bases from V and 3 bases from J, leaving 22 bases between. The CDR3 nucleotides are TGTGCCACCAGCAGAAAGATGAGGACAGTTCGAGGGGACTATGGCTACACCTTC. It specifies CATSRKMRTVRGDYGYTF.

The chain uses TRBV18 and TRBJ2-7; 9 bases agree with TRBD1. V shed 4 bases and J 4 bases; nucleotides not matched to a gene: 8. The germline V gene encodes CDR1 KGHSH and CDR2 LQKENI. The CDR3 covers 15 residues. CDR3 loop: CASSLRLGQGYEQYF. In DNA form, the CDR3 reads TGTGCCAGCTCACTTCGCTTGGGACAGGGTTACGAGCAGTACTTC.

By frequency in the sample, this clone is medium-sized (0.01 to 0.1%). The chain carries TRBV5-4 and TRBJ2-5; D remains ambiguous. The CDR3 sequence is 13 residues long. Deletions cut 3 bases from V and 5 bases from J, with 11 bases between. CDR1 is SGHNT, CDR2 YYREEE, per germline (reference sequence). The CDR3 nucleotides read TGTGCCAGCAGCTACAAAGGTGTCGAGACCCAGTACTTC. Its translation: CASSYKGVETQYF. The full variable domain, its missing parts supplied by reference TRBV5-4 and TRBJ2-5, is ETGVTQSPTHLIKTRGQQVTLRCSSQSGHNTVSWYQQALGQGPQFIFQYYREEENGRGNFPPRFSGLQFPNYSSELNVNALELDDSALYLCASSYKGVETQYFGPGTRLLVL.

CDR3: CASSVGGTSTEAFF. The CDR3 bases are TGTGCCAGCAGCGTAGGAGGTACGAGCACTGAAGCTTTCTTT. The V and J genes are TRBV9 and TRBJ1-1; no clear D gene. The germline V gene has CDR1 SGDLS and CDR2 YYNGEE. There are 14 residues in the CDR3. Trimming took 0 bases from V and 4 from J, leaving 10 bases between them.

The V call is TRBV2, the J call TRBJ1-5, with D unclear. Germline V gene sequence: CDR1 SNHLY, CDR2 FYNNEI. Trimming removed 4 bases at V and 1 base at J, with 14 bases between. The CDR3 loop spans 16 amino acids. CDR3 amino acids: CASSGLSELSNQPQHF. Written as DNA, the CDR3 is TGTGCCAGCAGTGGATTATCTGAGTTGAGCAATCAGCCCCAGCATTTT.

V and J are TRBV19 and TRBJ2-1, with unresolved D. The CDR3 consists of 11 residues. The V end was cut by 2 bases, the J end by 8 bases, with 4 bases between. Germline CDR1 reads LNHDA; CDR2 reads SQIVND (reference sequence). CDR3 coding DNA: TGTGCCAGTAGTATAAAGTATGAGCAGTTCTTC. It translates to CASSIKYEQFF. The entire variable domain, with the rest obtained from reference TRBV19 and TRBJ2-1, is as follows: DGGITQSPKYLFRKEGQNVTLSCEQNLNHDAMYWYRQDPGQGLRLIYYSQIVNDFQKGDIAEGYSVSREKKESFPLTVTSAQKNPTAFYLCASSIKYEQFFGPGTRLTVL.

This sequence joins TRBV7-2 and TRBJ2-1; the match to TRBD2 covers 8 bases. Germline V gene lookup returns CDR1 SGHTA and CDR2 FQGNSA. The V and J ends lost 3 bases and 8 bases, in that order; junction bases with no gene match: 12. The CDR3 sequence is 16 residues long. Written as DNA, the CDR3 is TGTGCCAGCAGCTTTGCAGGCCCCACGGGGGGGGATGAGCAGTTCTTC. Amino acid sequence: CASSFAGPTGGDEQFF. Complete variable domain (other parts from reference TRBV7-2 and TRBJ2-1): GAGVSQSPSNKVTEKGKDVELRCDPISGHTALYWYRQSLGQGLEFLIYFQGNSAPDKSGLPSDRFSAERTGGSVSTLTIQRTQQEDSAVYLCASSFAGPTGGDEQFFGPGTRLTVL.

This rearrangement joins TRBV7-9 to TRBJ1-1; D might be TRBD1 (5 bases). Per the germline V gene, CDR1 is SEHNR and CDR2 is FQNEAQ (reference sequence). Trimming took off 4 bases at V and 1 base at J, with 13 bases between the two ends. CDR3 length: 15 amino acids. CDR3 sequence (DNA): TGTGCCAGCAGCTGGGAGGGGATTCGGAACACTGAAGCTTTCTTT. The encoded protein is CASSWEGIRNTEAFF. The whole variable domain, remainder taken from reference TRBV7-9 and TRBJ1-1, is DTGVSQNPRHKITKRGQNVTFRCDPISEHNRLYWYRQTLGQGPEFLTYFQNEAQLEKSRLLSDRFSAERPKGSFSTLEIQRTEQGDSAMYLCASSWEGIRNTEAFFGQGTRLTVV.

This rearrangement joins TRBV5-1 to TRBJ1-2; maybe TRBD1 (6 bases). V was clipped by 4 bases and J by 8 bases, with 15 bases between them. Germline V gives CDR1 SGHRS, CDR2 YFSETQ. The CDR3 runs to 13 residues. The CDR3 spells CASSQQGAGGYTF. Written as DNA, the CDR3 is TGCGCCAGCAGCCAACAGGGCGCAGGGGGCTACACCTTC.

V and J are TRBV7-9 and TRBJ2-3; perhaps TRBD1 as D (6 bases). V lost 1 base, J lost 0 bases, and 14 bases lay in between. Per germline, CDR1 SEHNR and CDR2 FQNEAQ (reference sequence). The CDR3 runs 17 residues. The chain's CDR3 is CASSLGYRTASTDTQYF. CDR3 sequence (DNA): TGTGCCAGCAGCTTAGGGTATAGGACAGCTAGCACAGATACGCAGTATTTT.

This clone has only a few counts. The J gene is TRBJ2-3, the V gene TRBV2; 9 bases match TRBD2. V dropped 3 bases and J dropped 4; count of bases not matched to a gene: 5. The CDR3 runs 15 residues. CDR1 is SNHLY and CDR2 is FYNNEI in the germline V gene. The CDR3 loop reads CASSDPGLASDTQYF. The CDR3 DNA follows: TGTGCCAGCAGTGACCCGGGACTAGCCTCAGATACGCAGTATTTT.

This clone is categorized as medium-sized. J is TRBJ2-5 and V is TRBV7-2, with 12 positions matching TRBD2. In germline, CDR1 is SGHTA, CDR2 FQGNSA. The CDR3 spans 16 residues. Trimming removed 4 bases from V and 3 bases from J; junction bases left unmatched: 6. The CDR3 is CASSSSRTSGEETQYF. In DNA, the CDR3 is TGTGCCAGCAGCTCCTCCCGGACTAGCGGGGAAGAGACCCAGTACTTC.

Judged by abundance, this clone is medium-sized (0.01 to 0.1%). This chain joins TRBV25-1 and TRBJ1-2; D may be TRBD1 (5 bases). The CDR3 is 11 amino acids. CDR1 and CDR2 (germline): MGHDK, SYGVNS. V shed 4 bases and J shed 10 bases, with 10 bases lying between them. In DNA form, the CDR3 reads TGTGCCAGCAGTGCCACAGGAGCCTACACCTTC. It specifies CASSATGAYTF.

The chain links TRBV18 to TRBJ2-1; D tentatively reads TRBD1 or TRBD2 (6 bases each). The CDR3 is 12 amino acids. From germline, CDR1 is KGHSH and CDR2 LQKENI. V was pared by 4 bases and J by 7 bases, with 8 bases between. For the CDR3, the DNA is TGTGCCAGCTCACAAGGGGGGAATGAGCAGTTCTTC. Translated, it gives CASSQGGNEQFF.

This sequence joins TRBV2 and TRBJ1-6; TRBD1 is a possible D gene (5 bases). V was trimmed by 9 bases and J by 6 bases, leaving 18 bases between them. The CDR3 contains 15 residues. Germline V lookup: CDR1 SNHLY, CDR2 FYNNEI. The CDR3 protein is CARGIGRGLNSPLHF. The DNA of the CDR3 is TGTGCCAGGGGGATCGGAAGGGGCCTTAATTCACCCCTCCACTTT.

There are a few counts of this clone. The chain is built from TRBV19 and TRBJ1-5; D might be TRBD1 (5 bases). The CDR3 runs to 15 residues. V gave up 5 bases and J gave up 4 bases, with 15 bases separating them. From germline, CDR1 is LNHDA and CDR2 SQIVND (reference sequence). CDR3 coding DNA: TGTGCCAGTAGTCCTCGCAGGGATACAAATCAGCCCCAGCATTTT. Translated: CASSPRRDTNQPQHF.

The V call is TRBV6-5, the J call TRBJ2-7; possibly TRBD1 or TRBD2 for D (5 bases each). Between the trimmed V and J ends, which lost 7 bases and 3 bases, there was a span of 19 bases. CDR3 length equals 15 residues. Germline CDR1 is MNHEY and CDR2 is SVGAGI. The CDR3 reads CASNERQGTHYEQYF. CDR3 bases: TGTGCCAGCAACGAGCGGCAGGGCACCCACTACGAGCAGTACTTC.

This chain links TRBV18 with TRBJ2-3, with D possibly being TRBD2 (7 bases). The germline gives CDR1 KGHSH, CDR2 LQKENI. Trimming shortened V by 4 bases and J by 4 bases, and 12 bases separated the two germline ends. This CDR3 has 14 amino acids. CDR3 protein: CASSHGGASDTQYF. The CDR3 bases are TGTGCCAGCTCACATGGGGGGGCCTCAGATACGCAGTATTTT.

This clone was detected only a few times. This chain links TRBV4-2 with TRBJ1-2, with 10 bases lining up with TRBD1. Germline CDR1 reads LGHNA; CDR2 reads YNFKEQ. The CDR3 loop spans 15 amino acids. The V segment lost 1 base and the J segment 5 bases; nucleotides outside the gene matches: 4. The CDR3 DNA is TGTGCCAGCAGCCAAGGACAGGGGGCCGGGTATGGCTACACCTTC. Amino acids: CASSQGQGAGYGYTF.

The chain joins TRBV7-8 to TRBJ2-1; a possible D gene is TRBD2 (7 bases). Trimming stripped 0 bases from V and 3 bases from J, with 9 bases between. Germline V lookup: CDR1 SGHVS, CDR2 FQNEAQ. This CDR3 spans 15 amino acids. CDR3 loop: CASSLAGGRYNEQFF. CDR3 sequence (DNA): TGTGCCAGCAGCTTAGCGGGGGGGCGCTACAATGAGCAGTTCTTC.

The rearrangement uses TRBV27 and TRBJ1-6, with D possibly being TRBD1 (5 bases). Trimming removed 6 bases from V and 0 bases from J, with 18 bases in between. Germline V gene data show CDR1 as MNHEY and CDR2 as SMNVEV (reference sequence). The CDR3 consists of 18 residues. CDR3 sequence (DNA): TGTGCCAGCAGACTTACGGGACTGCCCAGCTCCTATAATTCACCCCTCCACTTT. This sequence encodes CASRLTGLPSSYNSPLHF.

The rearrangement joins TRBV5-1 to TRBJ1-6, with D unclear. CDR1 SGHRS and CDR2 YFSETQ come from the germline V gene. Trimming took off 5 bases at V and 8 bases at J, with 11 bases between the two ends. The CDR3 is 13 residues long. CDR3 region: CASRHGADSPLHF. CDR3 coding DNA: TGCGCCAGCAGACATGGCGCCGATTCACCCCTCCACTTT.

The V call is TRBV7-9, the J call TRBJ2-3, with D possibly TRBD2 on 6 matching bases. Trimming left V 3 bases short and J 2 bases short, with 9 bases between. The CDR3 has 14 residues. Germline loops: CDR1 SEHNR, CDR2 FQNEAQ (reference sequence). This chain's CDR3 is CASSLGGNTDTQYF. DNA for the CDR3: TGTGCCAGCAGCTTGGGGGGAAACACAGATACGCAGTATTTT. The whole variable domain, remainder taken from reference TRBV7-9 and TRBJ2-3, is DTGVSQNPRHKITKRGQNVTFRCDPISEHNRLYWYRQTLGQGPEFLTYFQNEAQLEKSRLLSDRFSAERPKGSFSTLEIQRTEQGDSAMYLCASSLGGNTDTQYFGPGTRLTVL.